The 20 T cell receptor beta chains reported below all come from one sample, sequenced in a study of blood T cell repertoires in COVID-19. The table came from immunoSEQ multiplex PCR; TCRdb's copy has only in-frame clones and leaves some out. The sample consists of 170,000 or so clones, 84% of them appearing once. Specimen: peripheral blood. All receptors derive from a young man with active or convalescent COVID-19.

This clone was detected only a few times. The chain has TRBV6-4 and TRBJ1-3; a possible D gene is TRBD1 (6 bases). Trimming cost V 10 bases and J 1 base, with 11 bases left between them. From germline, CDR1 is MRHNA and CDR2 SNTAGT. This CDR3 spans 13 amino acids. The CDR3 loop reads CATTGTSGNTIYF. In DNA, the CDR3 is TGTGCCACTACAGGGACGTCTGGAAACACCATATATTTT.

CDR3 nucleotide sequence: TGTGCCAGCAGCGCCAGAGATGCGGCAGTGGTCCTCCCCGTGAACACCGGGGAGCTGTTTTTT. This sequence encodes CASSARDAAVVLPVNTGELFF. The J gene is TRBJ2-2, the V gene TRBV7-6; D is unclear. The length of the CDR3 is 21 residues. V was clipped by 5 bases and J by 1 base, with 29 bases between them. The germline CDR1 and CDR2 sequences are SGHVS and FNYEAQ.

The chain joins TRBV5-1 to TRBJ1-2; TRBD1 is a possible D gene (6 bases). Trimming left V 3 bases short and J 2 bases short, with 8 bases between. The germline CDR1 and CDR2 sequences are SGHRS and YFSETQ. The CDR3 sequence is 13 residues long. DNA of the CDR3: TGCGCCAGCAGCTCGACAGGCAACTATGGCTACACCTTC. Protein: CASSSTGNYGYTF.

The J gene is TRBJ2-7, the V gene TRBV5-5, with TRBD1 matching 7 bases. With V trimmed by 4 bases and J by 10 bases, 17 bases remained unmatched. CDR3 size: 15 residues. Looked up from germline, CDR1 is SGHKS and CDR2 is YYEKEE (reference sequence). The CDR3 protein is CASSGPGQTPVGQYF. The DNA of the CDR3 is TGTGCCAGCAGCGGTCCGGGACAGACCCCGGTCGGACAGTACTTC.

This clone was counted a single time. The chain carries TRBV29-1 and TRBJ2-2; TRBD2 matches at 12 bases. The CDR3 consists of 14 residues. J lost 7 bases, V lost 7 bases, and 7 bases had no gene match. Germline V gene lookup returns CDR1 SQVTM and CDR2 ANQGSEA. Here the CDR3 reads CSARTSGKGGELFF. The CDR3 DNA reads as TGCAGCGCCCGGACTAGCGGGAAGGGCGGGGAGCTGTTTTTT.

The rearrangement joins TRBV19 to TRBJ1-3; D unclear. V lost 8 bases, J lost 1 base, and 9 bases lay in between. Germline V gene lookup returns CDR1 LNHDA and CDR2 SQIVND (reference sequence). CDR3 length: 13 residues. CDR3: CASQEGSGNTIYF. DNA for the CDR3: TGTGCCAGTCAGGAGGGTTCTGGAAACACCATATATTTT.

The chain recombines TRBV7-9 with TRBJ1-4; the D is unclear. Trimming cost V 1 base and J 6 bases, with 12 bases left between them. The CDR3 sequence is 15 residues long. Germline CDR1 and CDR2: SEHNR and FQNEAQ (reference sequence). CDR3 residues: CASSLGAEMDEKLFF. The CDR3 coding sequence is TGTGCCAGCAGCTTAGGGGCAGAGATGGATGAAAAACTGTTTTTT.

The DNA for the CDR3 is TGTGCCATCAGTGAGGGTAAGGGAGGAGAGACCCAGTACTTC. Translation: CAISEGKGGETQYF. The chain has TRBV10-3 and TRBJ2-5; D possibly corresponds to TRBD2 (6 bases). Trimming took off 2 bases at V and 4 bases at J, with 11 bases between the two ends. The germline V gene has CDR1 ENHRY and CDR2 SYGVKD. The CDR3 extends over 14 amino acids.

The chain combines TRBV2 with TRBJ2-1; 10 nucleotides agree with TRBD1. Losses at the gene ends were 4 bases for V and 3 bases for J; bases not matched to a gene: 0. Germline V gene sequence: CDR1 SNHLY, CDR2 FYNNEI. This CDR3 has 14 amino acids. The CDR3 spells CASSGDRGYNEQFF. In DNA form, the CDR3 reads TGTGCCAGCAGTGGGGACAGGGGCTACAATGAGCAGTTCTTC.

Concerning this clone: Other DNA sequences in the same sample also yield this CDR3. This chain joins TRBV20-1 and TRBJ2-2; possibly TRBD2 for D (6 bases). In germline, CDR1 is DFQATT, CDR2 SNEGSKA (reference sequence). Trimming stripped 3 bases from V and 5 bases from J, with 7 bases between. This CDR3 has 12 amino acids. The CDR3 protein is CSASGRTGELFF. In DNA form, the CDR3 reads TGCAGTGCTAGTGGGAGGACCGGGGAGCTGTTTTTT.

The CDR3 DNA reads TGTGCCAGCAGTTACTCCGGACAGGGGTTAGGAGATACGCAGTATTTT. Its translation is CASSYSGQGLGDTQYF. This chain joins TRBV6-6 and TRBJ2-3; 9 bases map to TRBD1. Germline CDR1 and CDR2: MNHNY and SVGAGI (reference sequence). The CDR3 extends over 16 amino acids. V dropped 0 bases and J dropped 5; count of bases not matched to a gene: 6.

The V gene is TRBV19, the J gene TRBJ2-2; 10 bases are a match to TRBD1. The CDR3 is 16 amino acids. The germline V gene has CDR1 LNHDA and CDR2 SQIVND (reference sequence). With 4 bases clipped from V and 6 bases from J, the junction kept 8 bases outside the gene matches. CDR3 protein: CASSTGTGVGPGELFF. The CDR3 DNA reads TGTGCCAGTAGTACGGGGACAGGGGTTGGACCCGGGGAGCTGTTTTTT. The variable domain in full, with the rest retrieved from reference TRBV19 and TRBJ2-2, is DGGITQSPKYLFRKEGQNVTLSCEQNLNHDAMYWYRQDPGQGLRLIYYSQIVNDFQKGDIAEGYSVSREKKESFPLTVTSAQKNPTAFYLCASSTGTGVGPGELFFGEGSRLTVL.

The V and J genes are TRBV27 and TRBJ1-1; D uncertain. CDR3 length: 12 residues. From germline, CDR1 is MNHEY and CDR2 SMNVEV (reference sequence). Trimming stripped 5 bases from V and 7 bases from J, with 11 bases between. CDR3 protein: CASSAPVGEAFF. DNA for the CDR3: TGTGCCAGCAGTGCGCCCGTCGGTGAAGCTTTCTTT.

This rearrangement joins TRBV15 to TRBJ1-4, with 9 positions matching TRBD1. V lost 5 bases and J lost 5; bases outside the gene matches: 12. Germline-derived CDR1 and CDR2 are LNHNV and YYDKDF (reference sequence). The CDR3 has 17 amino acids. The CDR3 spells CATSGRSTGGANEKLFF. For the CDR3, the DNA is TGTGCCACCAGCGGTAGATCCACAGGGGGCGCGAATGAAAAACTGTTTTTT.

This sequence joins TRBV27 and TRBJ2-1, with D unclear. This CDR3 has 16 residues. V was pared by 3 bases and J by 10 bases, with 22 bases between. The germline V gene encodes CDR1 MNHEY and CDR2 SMNVEV (reference sequence). Here the CDR3 DNA reads TGTGCCAGCAGTTTTCGCTTACAGCTAAAGTCAAACGAGCAGTTCTTC. This sequence encodes CASSFRLQLKSNEQFF.

This chain joins TRBV15 and TRBJ1-6, with D uncertain. The germline V gene encodes CDR1 LNHNV and CDR2 YYDKDF (reference sequence). CDR3 length equals 15 residues. The V end was cut by 0 bases, the J end by 6 bases, with 9 bases between. The CDR3 DNA sequence: TGTGCCACCAGCAGAGACCGAAATAGTAATTCACCCCTCCACTTT. This translates into CATSRDRNSNSPLHF.

This clone was counted only a few times. This chain connects TRBV6-2 or TRBV6-3 to TRBJ2-3; 11 bases line up with TRBD2. The J segment lost 5 bases and the V segment lost 6 bases, leaving 4 bases of the junction unmatched. This CDR3 has 14 residues. CDR1 is MNHEY, CDR2 SVGEGT, per germline. CDR3 nucleotides: TGTGCCAGCAGCTCGACTAGCGGGGTAGATACGCAGTATTTT. Encoded protein: CASSSTSGVDTQYF.

The gene calls are TRBV5-6 and TRBJ1-1, with 7 nucleotides matching TRBD1. Unmatched junction bases numbered 8, after V lost 4 bases and J lost 5 bases. The CDR3 length is 14 residues. Germline V gene data show CDR1 as SGHDT and CDR2 as YYEEEE. The CDR3 DNA follows: TGTGCCAGCAGCGTGAGCCCGGGACAGACTGAAGCTTTCTTT. The encoded protein is CASSVSPGQTEAFF.

The chain is built from TRBV6-6 and TRBJ1-1; TRBD1 might be the D (6 bases). Deletions cut 6 bases from V and 3 bases from J, with 20 bases between. This CDR3 region has 16 residues. The germline CDR1 and CDR2 sequences are MNHNY and SVGAGI (reference sequence). CDR3 DNA: TGTGCCAGCAGCAAAGGGGGAACCGGGGCTTACACTGAAGCTTTCTTT. It codes for CASSKGGTGAYTEAFF.

V and J are TRBV15 and TRBJ2-7; D gene uncertain. Germline loops: CDR1 LNHNV, CDR2 YYDKDF (reference sequence). Trimming left V 0 bases short and J 2 bases short, with 14 bases between. The CDR3 extends over 16 amino acids. In nucleotides, the CDR3 is TGTGCCACCAGCAGAGATAAGTATGGGCAGACCTACGAGCAGTACTTC. This codes for CATSRDKYGQTYEQYF.